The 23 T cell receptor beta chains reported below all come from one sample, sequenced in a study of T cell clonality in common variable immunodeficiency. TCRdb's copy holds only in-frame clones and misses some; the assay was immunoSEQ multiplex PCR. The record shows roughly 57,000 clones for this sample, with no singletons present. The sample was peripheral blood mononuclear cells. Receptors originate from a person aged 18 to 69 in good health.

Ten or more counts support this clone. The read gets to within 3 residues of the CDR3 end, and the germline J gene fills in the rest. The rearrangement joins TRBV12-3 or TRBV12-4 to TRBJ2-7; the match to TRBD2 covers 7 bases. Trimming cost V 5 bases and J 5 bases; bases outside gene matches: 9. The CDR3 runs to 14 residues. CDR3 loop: CASSPRGGSHEQYF. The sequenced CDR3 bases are TGTGCCAGCAGTCCTCGGGGAGGGTCTCACGAG.

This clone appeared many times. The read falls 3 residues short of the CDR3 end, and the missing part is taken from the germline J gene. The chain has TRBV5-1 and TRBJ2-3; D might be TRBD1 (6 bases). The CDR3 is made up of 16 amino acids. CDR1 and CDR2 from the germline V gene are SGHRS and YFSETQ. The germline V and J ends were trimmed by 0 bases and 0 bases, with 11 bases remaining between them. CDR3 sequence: CASSLGGLTSTDTQYF. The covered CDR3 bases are TGCGCCAGCAGCTTGGGGGGGCTAACTAGCACAGATACG.

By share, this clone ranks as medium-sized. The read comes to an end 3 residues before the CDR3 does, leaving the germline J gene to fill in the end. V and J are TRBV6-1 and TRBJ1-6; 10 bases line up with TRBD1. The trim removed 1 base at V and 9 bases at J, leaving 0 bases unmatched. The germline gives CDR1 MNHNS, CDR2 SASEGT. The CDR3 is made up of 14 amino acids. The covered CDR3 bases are TGTGCCAGCAGTGAAGGACAGGGGGCTTCACCC. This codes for CASSEGQGASP. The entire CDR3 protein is CASSEGQGASPLHF.

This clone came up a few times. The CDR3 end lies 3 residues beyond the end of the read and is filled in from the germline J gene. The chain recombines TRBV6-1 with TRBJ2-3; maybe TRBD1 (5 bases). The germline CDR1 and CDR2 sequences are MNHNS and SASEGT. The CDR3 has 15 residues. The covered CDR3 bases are TGTGCCAGCAGTGAAGGGGGCAGGCGGCGTCAGCCG. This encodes CASSEGGRRRQP. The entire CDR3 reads CASSEGGRRRQPQYF.

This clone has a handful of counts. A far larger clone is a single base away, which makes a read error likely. The DNA read from the CDR3 is TGTGCCAGCATCACTCATGGCGAGCGGAACTACGAG. It yields the protein CASITHGERNYE. The whole CDR3 is CASITHGERNYEQYF. The chain has TRBV7-9 and TRBJ2-7; perhaps TRBD2 as D (5 bases). The CDR3 end falls 3 residues outside the read, so it is completed with the germline J gene. V shed 7 bases and J shed 3 bases, with 19 bases lying between them. The CDR3 has 15 amino acids. Germline V gives CDR1 SEHNR, CDR2 FQNEAQ (reference sequence). Full variable domain (rest looked up from reference TRBV7-9 and TRBJ2-7): DTGVSQNPRHKITKRGQNVTFRCDPISEHNRLYWYRQTLGQGPEFLTYFQNEAQLEKSRLLSDRFSAERPKGSFSTLEIQRTEQGDSAMYLCASITHGERNYEQYFGPGTRLTVT.

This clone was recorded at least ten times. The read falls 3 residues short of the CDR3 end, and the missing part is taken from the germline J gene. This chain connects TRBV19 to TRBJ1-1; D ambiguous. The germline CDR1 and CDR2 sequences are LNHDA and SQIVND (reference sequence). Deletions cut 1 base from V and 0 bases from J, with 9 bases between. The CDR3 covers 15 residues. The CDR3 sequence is CASSIAGLMNTEAFF. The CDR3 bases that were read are TGTGCCAGTAGTATAGCTGGACTTATGAACACTGAA.

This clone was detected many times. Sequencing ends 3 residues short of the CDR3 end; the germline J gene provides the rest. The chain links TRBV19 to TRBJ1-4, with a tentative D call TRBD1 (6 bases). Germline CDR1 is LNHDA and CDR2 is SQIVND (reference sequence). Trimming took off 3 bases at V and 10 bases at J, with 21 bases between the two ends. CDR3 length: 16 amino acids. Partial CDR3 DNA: TGTGCCAGTAGTATCCACAGGGCGCAGGTAGGCGGAAAA. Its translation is CASSIHRAQVGGK. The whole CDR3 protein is CASSIHRAQVGGKLFF.

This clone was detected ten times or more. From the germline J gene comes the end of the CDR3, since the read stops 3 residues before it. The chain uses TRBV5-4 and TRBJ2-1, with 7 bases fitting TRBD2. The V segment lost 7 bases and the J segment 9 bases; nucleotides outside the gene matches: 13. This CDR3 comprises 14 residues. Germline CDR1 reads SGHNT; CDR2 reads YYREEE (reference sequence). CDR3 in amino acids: CASARGELGSEQFF. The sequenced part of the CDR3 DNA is TGTGCCAGCGCCCGGGGGGAACTTGGGAGTGAG. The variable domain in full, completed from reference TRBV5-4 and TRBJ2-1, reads ETGVTQSPTHLIKTRGQQVTLRCSSQSGHNTVSWYQQALGQGPQFIFQYYREEENGRGNFPPRFSGLQFPNYSSELNVNALELDDSALYLCASARGELGSEQFFGPGTRLTVL.

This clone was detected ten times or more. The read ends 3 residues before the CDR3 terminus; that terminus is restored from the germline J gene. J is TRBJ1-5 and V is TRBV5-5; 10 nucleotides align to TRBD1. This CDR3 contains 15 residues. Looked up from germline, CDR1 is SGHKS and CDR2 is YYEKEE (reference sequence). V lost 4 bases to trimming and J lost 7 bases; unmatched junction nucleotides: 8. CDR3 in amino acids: CASSTGQGIGQPQHF. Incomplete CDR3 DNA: TGTGCCAGCAGCACGGGACAGGGGATCGGGCAGCCC.

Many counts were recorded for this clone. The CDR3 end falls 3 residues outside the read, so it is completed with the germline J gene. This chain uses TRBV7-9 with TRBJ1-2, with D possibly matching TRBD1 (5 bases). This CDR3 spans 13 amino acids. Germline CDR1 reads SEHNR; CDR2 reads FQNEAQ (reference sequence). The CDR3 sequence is CASSFRLHRGYTF. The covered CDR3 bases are TGTGCCAGCAGCTTCCGCCTCCACAGGGGC.

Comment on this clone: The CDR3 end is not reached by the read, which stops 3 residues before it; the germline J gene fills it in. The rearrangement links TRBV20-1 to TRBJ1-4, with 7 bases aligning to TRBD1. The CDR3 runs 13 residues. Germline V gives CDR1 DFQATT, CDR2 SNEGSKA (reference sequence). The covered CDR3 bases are TGCAGTGCCCCTACGCGGACAGGTTCACCA. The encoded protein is CSAPTRTGSP. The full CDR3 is CSAPTRTGSPLFF.

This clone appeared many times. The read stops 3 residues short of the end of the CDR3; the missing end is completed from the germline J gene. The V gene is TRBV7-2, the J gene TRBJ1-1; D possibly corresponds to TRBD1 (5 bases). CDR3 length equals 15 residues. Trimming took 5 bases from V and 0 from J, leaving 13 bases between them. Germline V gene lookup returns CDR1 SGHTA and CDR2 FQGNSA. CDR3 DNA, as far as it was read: TGTGCCAGCAGCCCGGGGGTGGGGCTGAACACTGAA. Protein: CASSPGVGLNTE. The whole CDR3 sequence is CASSPGVGLNTEAFF.

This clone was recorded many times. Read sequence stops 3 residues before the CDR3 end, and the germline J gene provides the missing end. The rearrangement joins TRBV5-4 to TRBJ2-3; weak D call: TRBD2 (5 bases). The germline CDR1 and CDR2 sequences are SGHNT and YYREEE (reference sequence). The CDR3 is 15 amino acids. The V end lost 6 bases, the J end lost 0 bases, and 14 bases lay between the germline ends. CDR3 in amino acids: CASTPRGASTDTQYF. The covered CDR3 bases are TGTGCCAGCACCCCCCGGGGTGCTAGCACAGATACG.

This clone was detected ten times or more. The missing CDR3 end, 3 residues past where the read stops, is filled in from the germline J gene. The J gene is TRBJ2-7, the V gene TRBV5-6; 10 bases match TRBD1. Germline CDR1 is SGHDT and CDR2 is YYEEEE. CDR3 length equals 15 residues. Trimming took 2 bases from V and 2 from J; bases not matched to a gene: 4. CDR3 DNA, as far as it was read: TGTGCCAGCAGCTTTTTGGGACAGGGGACCTACGAG. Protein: CASSFLGQGTYE. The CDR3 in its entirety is CASSFLGQGTYEQYF.

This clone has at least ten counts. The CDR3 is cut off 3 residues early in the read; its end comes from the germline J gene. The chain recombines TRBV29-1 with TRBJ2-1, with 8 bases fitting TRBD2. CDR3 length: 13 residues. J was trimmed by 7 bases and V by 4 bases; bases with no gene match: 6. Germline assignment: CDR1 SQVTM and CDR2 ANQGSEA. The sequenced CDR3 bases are TGCAGCGTTGGGAGCGGGGGTGGAAATGAG. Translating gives CSVGSGGGNE. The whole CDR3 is CSVGSGGGNEQFF.

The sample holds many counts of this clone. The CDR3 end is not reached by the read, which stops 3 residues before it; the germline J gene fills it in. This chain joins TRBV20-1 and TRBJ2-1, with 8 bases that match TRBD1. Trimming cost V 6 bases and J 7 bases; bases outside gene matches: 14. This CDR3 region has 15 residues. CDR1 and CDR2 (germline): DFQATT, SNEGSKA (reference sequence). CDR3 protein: CSAPPETGERNEQFF. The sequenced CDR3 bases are TGCAGTGCCCCTCCGGAGACAGGGGAGCGGAATGAG.

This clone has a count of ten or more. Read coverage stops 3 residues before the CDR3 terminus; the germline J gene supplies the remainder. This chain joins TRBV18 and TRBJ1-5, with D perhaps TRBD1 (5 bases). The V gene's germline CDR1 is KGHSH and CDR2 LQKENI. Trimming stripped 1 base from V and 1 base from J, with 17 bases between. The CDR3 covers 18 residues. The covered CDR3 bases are TGTGCCAGCTCACCACAGGGGCGATCCACTTTCAGCAATCAGCCC. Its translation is CASSPQGRSTFSNQP. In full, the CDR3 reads CASSPQGRSTFSNQPQHF.

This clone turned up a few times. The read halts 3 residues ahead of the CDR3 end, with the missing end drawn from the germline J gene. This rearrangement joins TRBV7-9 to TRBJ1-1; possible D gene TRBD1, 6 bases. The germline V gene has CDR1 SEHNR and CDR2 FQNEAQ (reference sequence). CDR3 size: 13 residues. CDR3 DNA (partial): TGTGCCAGCAGCTTAGCTGGGGGCGGAGGG. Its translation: CASSLAGGGG. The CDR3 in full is CASSLAGGGGAFF.

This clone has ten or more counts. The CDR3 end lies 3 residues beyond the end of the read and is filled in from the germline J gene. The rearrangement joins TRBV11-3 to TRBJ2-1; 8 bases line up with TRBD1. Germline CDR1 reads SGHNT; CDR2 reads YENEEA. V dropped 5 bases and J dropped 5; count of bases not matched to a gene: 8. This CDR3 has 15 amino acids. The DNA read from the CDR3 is TGTGCCAGCAGCGCAGGGGGCAGGCTCGACAATGAG. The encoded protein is CASSAGGRLDNE. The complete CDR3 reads CASSAGGRLDNEQFF.

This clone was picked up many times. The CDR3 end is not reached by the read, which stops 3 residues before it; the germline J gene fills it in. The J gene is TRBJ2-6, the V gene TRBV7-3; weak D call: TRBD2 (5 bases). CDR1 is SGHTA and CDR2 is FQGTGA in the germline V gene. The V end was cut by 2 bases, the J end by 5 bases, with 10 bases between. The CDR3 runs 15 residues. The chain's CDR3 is CASSLRTDRANVLTF. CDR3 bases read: TGTGCCAGCAGCTTACGGACTGATCGGGCCAACGTC.

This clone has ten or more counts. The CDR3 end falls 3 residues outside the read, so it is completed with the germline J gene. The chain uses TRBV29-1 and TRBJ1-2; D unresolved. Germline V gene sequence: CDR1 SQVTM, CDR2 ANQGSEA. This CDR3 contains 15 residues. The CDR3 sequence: CSVEEVRGGAGGYTF. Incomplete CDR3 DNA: TGCAGCGTTGAAGAAGTCCGGGGAGGCGCCGGCGGC.

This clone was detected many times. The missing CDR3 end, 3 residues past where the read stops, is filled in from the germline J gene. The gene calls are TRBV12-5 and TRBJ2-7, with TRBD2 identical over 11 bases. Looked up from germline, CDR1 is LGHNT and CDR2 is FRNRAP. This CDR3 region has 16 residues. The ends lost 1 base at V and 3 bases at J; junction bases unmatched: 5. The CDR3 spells CASGLGLAGNGYEQYF. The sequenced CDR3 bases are TGTGCTAGTGGTTTGGGACTAGCGGGGAATGGCTACGAG. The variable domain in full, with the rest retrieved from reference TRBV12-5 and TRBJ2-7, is DARVTQTPRHKVTEMGQEVTMRCQPILGHNTVFWYRQTMMQGLELLAYFRNRAPLDDSGMPKDRFSAEMPDATLATLKIQPSEPRDSAVYFCASGLGLAGNGYEQYFGPGTRLTVT.

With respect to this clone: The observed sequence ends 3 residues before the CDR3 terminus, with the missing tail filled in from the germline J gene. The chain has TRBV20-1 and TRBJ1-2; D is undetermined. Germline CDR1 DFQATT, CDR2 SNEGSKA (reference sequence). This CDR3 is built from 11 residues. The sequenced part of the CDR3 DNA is TGCAGTGCTGACCGTACAGATACC. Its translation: CSADRTDT. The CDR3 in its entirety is CSADRTDTYTF.